The 14 T cell receptor beta chains listed next were all sequenced from one sample in a study of chronic HIV infection and antiretroviral therapy. Via MiXCR, TCRdb re-called the 5' RACE reads, giving one row per CDR3 protein. The table has 40,000 to 50,000 distinct CDR3 sequences, about a fifth seen once. The sequenced sample consisted of peripheral blood. The source of these receptors is an adult who had HIV and had not received antiretroviral therapy, or was an uninfected healthy control (not recorded which).

This clonotype was recorded at least ten times. The rearrangement uses TRBV4-1 and TRBJ2-5; D is possibly TRBD2 (5 bases). This CDR3 is 13 amino acids long. CDR1 MGHRA and CDR2 YSYEKL come from the germline V gene. Trimming pared 4 bases from V and 3 bases from J, leaving 9 bases between. The CDR3 DNA is TGCGCCAGCAGCCTTGGACTCAAAGAGACCCAGTACTTC. As protein: CASSLGLKETQYF.

The rearrangement links TRBV14 to TRBJ2-7; no clear D gene. In germline, CDR1 is SGHDN, CDR2 FVKESK. V was pared by 4 bases and J by 5 bases, with 12 bases between. The CDR3 has 13 residues. CDR3 sequence (DNA): TGTGCCAGCAGCCCCCGAGCGACCGACGAGCAGTACTTC. It specifies CASSPRATDEQYF.

J is TRBJ2-3 and V is TRBV27; D not resolved. CDR3 size: 15 residues. Trimming took 4 bases from V and 4 from J, leaving 15 bases between them. Per the germline V gene, CDR1 is MNHEY and CDR2 is SMNVEV (reference sequence). CDR3 bases: TGTGCCAGCAGTTACTCTTCACAAAGGGCAGATACGCAGTATTTT. Translating it yields CASSYSSQRADTQYF.

This clonotype has only a few counts. CDR3 residues: CASSVDPGLASYNEQFF. CDR3 DNA: TGTGCCAGCAGCGTAGACCCGGGACTAGCATCCTACAATGAGCAGTTCTTC. The rearrangement links TRBV7-3 to TRBJ2-1; 9 nucleotides agree with TRBD2. V shed 5 bases and J 1 base; nucleotides not matched to a gene: 9. Germline loops: CDR1 SGHTA, CDR2 FQGTGA. The length of the CDR3 is 17 residues.

The table lists this clonotype with a few counts. The chain couples TRBV2 to TRBJ2-3, with D unclear. Germline V gene data show CDR1 as SNHLY and CDR2 as FYNNEI. Trimming took off 6 bases at V and 3 bases at J, with 4 bases between the two ends. The CDR3 has 11 residues. As DNA, the CDR3 is TGTGCCAGCAGACTTACAGATACGCAGTATTTT. Translated: CASRLTDTQYF.

The chain carries TRBV29-1 and TRBJ1-5; D not certain. Germline V CDR1 and CDR2: SQVTM, ANQGSEA. CDR3 length: 13 amino acids. With 2 bases removed from V and 4 bases from J, the gap between germline ends came to 9 bases. CDR3 in amino acids: CSVESGGNQPQHF. CDR3 coding DNA: TGCAGCGTTGAATCTGGTGGAAATCAGCCCCAGCATTTT.

J is TRBJ2-7 and V is TRBV28; TRBD2 is a possible D gene (6 bases). V was shortened by 3 bases and J by 6 bases, with 12 bases between the two germline ends. The germline V gene encodes CDR1 MDHEN and CDR2 SYDVKM. The CDR3 is 13 residues long. The CDR3 loop reads CASSFKVGGEQYF. The CDR3 nucleotides read TGTGCCAGCAGTTTTAAGGTCGGGGGCGAGCAGTACTTC.

The chain carries TRBV28 and TRBJ2-1, with a possible D match to TRBD1 (6 bases). V was trimmed by 2 bases and J by 9 bases, leaving 17 bases between them. The CDR3 has 15 residues. Germline loops: CDR1 MDHEN, CDR2 SYDVKM. CDR3 in DNA: TGTGCCAGCAGTTTAAGATCAATTGTAGGGGGTGAGCAGTTCTTC. Translated, it gives CASSLRSIVGGEQFF.

This clonotype came up a few times. The chain employs TRBV29-1 and TRBJ2-7, with D possibly TRBD2 on 6 matching bases. This CDR3 is 13 amino acids long. The V end was cut by 4 bases, the J end by 1 base, with 11 bases between. Germline CDR1 is SQVTM and CDR2 is ANQGSEA. In nucleotides, the CDR3 is TGCAGCGTTGGCGAGGGACTGTCCTACGAGCAGTACTTC. It encodes CSVGEGLSYEQYF.

This clonotype was counted between two and nine times. V usage is TRBV28 and J usage is TRBJ2-7, with unresolved D. CDR1 is MDHEN, CDR2 SYDVKM, per germline. V lost 5 bases and J 6 bases, leaving 11 bases between the germline ends. The CDR3 contains 12 residues. DNA of the CDR3: TGTGCCAGCAGTCTCCTCGGATTCGAGCAGTACTTC. It yields the protein CASSLLGFEQYF.

V is TRBV4-1 and J is TRBJ2-1; 15 nucleotides line up with TRBD2. V shed 4 bases, J shed 8 bases, and the junction held 12 bases outside the gene matches. CDR3 length: 18 amino acids. Germline V gene sequence: CDR1 MGHRA, CDR2 YSYEKL. In DNA, the CDR3 is TGCGCCAGCAGCCTTGGACTAGCGGGAGGGAATATCCCCGATGAGCAGTTCTTC. Translation gives CASSLGLAGGNIPDEQFF.

This clonotype came up a few times. The gene calls are TRBV2 and TRBJ2-1, with a weak D call TRBD2 (6 bases). V was pared by 5 bases and J by 0 bases, with 8 bases between. The CDR3 runs 14 residues. Germline CDR1 reads SNHLY; CDR2 reads FYNNEI. The CDR3 protein is CASSWDSSYNEQFF. The CDR3 DNA reads as TGTGCCAGCAGTTGGGACTCCTCCTACAATGAGCAGTTCTTC.

The chain recombines TRBV11-2 with TRBJ2-2; 7 bases map to TRBD1. The CDR3 consists of 15 residues. The trim removed 4 bases at V and 4 bases at J, leaving 6 bases unmatched. Germline CDR1 SGHAT, CDR2 FQNNGV. CDR3 DNA sequence: TGTGCCAGCAGCTACGCGACAGGGACCACCGGGGAGCTGTTTTTT. Translation gives CASSYATGTTGELFF.

V usage is TRBV5-1 and J usage is TRBJ1-1; 7 bases align to TRBD1. The CDR3 consists of 15 residues. The V gene's germline CDR1 is SGHRS and CDR2 YFSETQ. J was trimmed by 5 bases and V by 4 bases; bases with no gene match: 11. This CDR3 is CASSGIRQGGTEAFF. In DNA form, the CDR3 reads TGCGCCAGCAGCGGGATACGACAGGGCGGGACTGAAGCTTTCTTT.